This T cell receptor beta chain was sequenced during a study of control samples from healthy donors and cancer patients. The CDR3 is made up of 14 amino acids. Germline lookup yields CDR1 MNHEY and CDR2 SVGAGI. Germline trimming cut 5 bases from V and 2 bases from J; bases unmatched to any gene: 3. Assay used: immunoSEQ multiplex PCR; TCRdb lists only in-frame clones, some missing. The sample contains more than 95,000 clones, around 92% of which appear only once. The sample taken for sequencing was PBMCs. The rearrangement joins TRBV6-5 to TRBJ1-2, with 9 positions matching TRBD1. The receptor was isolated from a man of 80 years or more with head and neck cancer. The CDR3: CASSPDRGNYGYTF. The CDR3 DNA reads TGTGCCAGCAGTCCGGACAGGGGAAACTATGGCTACACCTTC.